This TCR beta chain was identified during a study of regulatory T cells in long-lasting Graves disease. Study-wide results and caveats: The study found persistent patients shared more public clonotypes (roughly 2,500) than new patients (just over 950). Reduced TCR diversity was observed in persistent Graves' patients versus newly diagnosed patients. There was favoring of TRBV28, TRBJ1-2 and TRBJ2-5 in persistent disease.

In building TCR beta libraries, iRepertoire HTBI primers were used together with Arm-PCR of CDR3 regions. TCRdb re-called the multiplex PCR reads with MiXCR, one entry per CDR3 protein. The sample holds roughly 700,000 distinct CDR3 sequences, about 30% seen once. Time point of the sample: persistent/refractory GD, antithyroid drugs over 5 years with positive TRAb. From RNA extracted from PBMCs, the TCR library was made. In the case of this clonotype: Its target is not known.

Germline CDR1 reads DFQATT; CDR2 reads SNEGSKA (reference sequence). The germline V and J ends were trimmed by 0 bases and 4 bases, with 15 bases remaining between them. The CDR3 covers 15 residues. V usage is TRBV20-1 and J usage is TRBJ1-2, with D maybe TRBD1 (5 bases). The sample here was peripheral blood mononuclear cells (PBMCs), taken when the disease was refractory, from a patient treated with antithyroid drugs. This TCR was sampled from a female donor with Graves disease. The CDR3 spells CSAREPFDSAYGYTF. DNA for the CDR3: TGCAGTGCTAGAGAACCATTTGACAGCGCCTATGGCTACACCTTC.